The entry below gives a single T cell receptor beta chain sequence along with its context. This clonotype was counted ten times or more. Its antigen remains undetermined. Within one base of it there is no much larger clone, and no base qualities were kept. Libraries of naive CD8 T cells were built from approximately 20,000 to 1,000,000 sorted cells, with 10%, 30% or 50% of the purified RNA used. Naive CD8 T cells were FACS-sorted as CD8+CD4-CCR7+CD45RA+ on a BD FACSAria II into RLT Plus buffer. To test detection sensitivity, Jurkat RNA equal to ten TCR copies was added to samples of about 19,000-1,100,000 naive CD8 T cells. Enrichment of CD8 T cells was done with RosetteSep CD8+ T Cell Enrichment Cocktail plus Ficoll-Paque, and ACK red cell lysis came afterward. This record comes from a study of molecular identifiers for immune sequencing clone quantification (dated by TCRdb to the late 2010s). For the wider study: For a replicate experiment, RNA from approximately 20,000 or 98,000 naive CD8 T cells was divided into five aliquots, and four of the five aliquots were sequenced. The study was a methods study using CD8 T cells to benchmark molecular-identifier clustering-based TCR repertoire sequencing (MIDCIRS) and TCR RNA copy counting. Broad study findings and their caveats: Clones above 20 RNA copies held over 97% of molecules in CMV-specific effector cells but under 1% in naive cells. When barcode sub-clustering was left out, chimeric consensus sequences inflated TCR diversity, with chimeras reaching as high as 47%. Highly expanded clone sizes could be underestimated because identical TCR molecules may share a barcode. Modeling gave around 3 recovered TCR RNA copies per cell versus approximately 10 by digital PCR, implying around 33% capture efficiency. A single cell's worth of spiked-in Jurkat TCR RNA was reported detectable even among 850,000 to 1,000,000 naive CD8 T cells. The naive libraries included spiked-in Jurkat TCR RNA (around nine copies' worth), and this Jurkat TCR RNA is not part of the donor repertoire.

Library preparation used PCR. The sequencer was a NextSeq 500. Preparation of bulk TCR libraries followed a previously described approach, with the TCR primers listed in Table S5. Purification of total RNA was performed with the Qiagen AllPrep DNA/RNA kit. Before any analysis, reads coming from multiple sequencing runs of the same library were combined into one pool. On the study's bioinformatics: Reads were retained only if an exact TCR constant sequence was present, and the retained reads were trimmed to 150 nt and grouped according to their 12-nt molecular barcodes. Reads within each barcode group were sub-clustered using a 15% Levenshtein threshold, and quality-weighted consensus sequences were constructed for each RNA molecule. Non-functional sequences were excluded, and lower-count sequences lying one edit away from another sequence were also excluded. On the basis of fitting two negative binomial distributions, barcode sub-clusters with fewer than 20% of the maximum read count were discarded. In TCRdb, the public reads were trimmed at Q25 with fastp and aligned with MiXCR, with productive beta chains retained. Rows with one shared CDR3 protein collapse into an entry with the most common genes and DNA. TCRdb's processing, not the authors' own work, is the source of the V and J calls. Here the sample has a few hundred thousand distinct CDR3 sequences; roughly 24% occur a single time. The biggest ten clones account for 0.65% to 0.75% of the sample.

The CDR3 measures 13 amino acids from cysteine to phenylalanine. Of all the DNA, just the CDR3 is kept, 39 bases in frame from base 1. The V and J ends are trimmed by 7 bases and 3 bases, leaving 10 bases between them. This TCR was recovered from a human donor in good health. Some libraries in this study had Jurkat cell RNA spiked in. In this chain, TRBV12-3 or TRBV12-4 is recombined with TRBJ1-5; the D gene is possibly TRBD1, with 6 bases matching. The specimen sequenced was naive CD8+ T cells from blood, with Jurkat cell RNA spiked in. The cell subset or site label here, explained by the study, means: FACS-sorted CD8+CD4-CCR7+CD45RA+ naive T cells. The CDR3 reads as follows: CASTPGDNQPQHF. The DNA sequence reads TGTGCCAGCACTCCAGGGGACAATCAGCCCCAGCATTTT.